The clone carrying this T cell receptor beta chain appeared a single time. The target antigen is unknown. CDR3 length: 15 amino acids. CDR1 is LGHNA and CDR2 is YSLEER in the germline V gene. J was trimmed by 10 bases and V by 2 bases; bases with no gene match: 10. Under the authors' procedure: Quality scores were absent from the junction-only immunoSEQ sequences, so filtering differed. TCRdb's table, derived via immunoSEQ multiplex PCR, lists solely in-frame clones and lacks some. V, J and clone size are those of that table, while D and trimming were read from the DNA. The data contain about 580,000 clones, 95% to 98% of them singletons. This entry comes from a study of shared clonotypes between healthy human individuals. General study findings and limits: Sharing across four donors was seen in 4.5% to 6.5% of naive CD4 clonotypes.

Terminally differentiated effector memory CD45RA+ cells were excluded from the naive CD8 cells, which were CD45RO-negative and positively selected for CCR7. Everyone who donated was a Caucasian adult who lived in Nashville, Tennessee. This sequence was found in a man aged 25 to 45 in good health. Sequenced: naive CD8+ T cells sorted from blood. The V gene is TRBV4-3, the J gene TRBJ2-1, with 8 bases identical to TRBD2. The CDR3 protein is CASSQYSGAGVEQFF. CDR3 bases: TGCGCCAGCAGCCAATATAGCGGGGCTGGGGTAGAGCAGTTCTTC.